The clone carrying this T cell receptor (beta chain) came up many times. The CDR3 is 14 residues long. Germline CDR1 and CDR2: SGHRS and YFSETQ. The V end was cut by 4 bases, the J end by 5 bases, with 15 bases between. Each CDR3 protein is one row after TCRdb ran MiXCR on the 5' RACE reads. The profile shows fewer than 450,000 distinct CDR3 sequences, around 4.1% of them singletons. This entry is derived from a study of T cells after yellow fever vaccination. This clonotype was sampled from a young man who received the YFV17D yellow fever vaccine. The chain carries TRBV5-1 and TRBJ2-5, with a tentative D call TRBD2 (6 bases). Sample: PBMCs, taken 5 days after the yellow fever booster vaccination. CDR3 bases: TGCGCCAGCAGCGCCTGGACTATCGATGAGACCCAGTACTTC. Translated: CASSAWTIDETQYF.